The sequence of this T cell receptor beta chain was determined in a study of blood T cell repertoires in COVID-19. Study in general: Sites across the United States, Italy and Spain contributed samples from acute and convalescent COVID-19. Sample material is recorded as cDNA or gDNA derived from T cells, B-cell-depleted T cells, or PBMCs.

Authors' methods: Amplified reference gene primers provided the basis for estimating nucleated cell counts. Using immunoSEQ multiplex PCR, the repertoire was profiled, and TCRdb retains in-frame clones only, with some absent. That table furnishes V, J and clone size, whereas the DNA furnished D and trimming. Among about 190,000 clones, around nine tenths were seen once, and the ten largest hold roughly 5.6%. Trimming left V 2 bases short and J 5 bases short, with 16 bases between. The CDR3 has 15 amino acids. Germline CDR1 and CDR2: SGHRS and YFSETQ. The sequence was obtained from a woman aged 40 to 50 who had recovered from COVID-19. The rearrangement joins TRBV5-1 to TRBJ1-1; D gene ambiguous. Sequencing input: peripheral blood. The CDR3 loop reads CASSFRRGEGTEAFF. The CDR3 coding sequence is TGCGCCAGCAGCTTTCGCCGCGGGGAGGGAACTGAAGCTTTCTTT.